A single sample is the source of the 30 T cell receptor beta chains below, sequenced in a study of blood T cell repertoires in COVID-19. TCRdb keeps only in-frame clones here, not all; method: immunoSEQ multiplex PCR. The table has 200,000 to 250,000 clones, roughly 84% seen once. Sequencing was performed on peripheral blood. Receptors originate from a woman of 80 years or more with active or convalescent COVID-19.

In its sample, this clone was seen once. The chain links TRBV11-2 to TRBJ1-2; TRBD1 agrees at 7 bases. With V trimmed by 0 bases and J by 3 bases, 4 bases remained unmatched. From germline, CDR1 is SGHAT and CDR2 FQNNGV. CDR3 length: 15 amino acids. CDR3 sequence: CASSLEGGIDYGYTF. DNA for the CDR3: TGTGCCAGCAGCTTAGAAGGGGGCATCGACTATGGCTACACCTTC.

CDR3 bases: TGTGCCAGCAGTGTTGGCAGGGGGACCGGGGAGCTGTTTTTT. This codes for CASSVGRGTGELFF. The V call is TRBV2, the J call TRBJ2-2, with 7 positions matching TRBD1. Germline V gives CDR1 SNHLY, CDR2 FYNNEI. CDR3 length: 14 amino acids. J was trimmed by 5 bases and V by 4 bases; bases with no gene match: 4.

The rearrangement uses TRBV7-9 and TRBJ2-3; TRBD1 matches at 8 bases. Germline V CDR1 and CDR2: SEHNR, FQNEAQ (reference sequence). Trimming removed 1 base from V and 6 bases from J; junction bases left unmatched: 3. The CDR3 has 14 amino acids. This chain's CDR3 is CASSLGQGADTQYF. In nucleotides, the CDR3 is TGTGCCAGCAGCTTAGGCCAGGGGGCGGATACGCAGTATTTT.

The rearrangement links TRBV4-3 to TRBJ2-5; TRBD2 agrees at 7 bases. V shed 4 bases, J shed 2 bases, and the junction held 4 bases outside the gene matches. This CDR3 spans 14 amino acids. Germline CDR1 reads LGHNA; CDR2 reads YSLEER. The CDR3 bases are TGCGCCAGCAGCCTCGGGGGGTCTCAAGAGACCCAGTACTTC. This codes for CASSLGGSQETQYF.

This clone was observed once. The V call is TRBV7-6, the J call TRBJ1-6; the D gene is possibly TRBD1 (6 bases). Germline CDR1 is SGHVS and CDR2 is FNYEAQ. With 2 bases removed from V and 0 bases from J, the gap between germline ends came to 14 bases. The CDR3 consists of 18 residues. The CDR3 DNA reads TGTGCCAGCAGCTTATCCGGGACACGAAGCTCCTATAATTCACCCCTCCACTTT. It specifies CASSLSGTRSSYNSPLHF.

The CDR3 DNA reads TGTGCCAGCAGCCCATACAGGGCCCCCGGACAGTACTTC. This sequence encodes CASSPYRAPGQYF. This chain uses TRBV3-1 (or the pseudogene TRBV3-2) with TRBJ2-7; D may be TRBD1 (6 bases). The CDR3 runs 13 residues. Trimming took off 4 bases at V and 10 bases at J, with 17 bases between the two ends. Germline V gene lookup returns CDR1 LGHDT and CDR2 YNNKEL (reference sequence).

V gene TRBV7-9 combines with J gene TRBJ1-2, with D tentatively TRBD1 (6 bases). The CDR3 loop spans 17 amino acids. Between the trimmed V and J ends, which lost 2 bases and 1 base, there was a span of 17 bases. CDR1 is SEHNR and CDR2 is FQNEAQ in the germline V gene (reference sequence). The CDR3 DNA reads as TGTGCCAGCAGCTTATTCGGCCCGGGACAAGTTAACTATGGCTACACCTTC. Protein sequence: CASSLFGPGQVNYGYTF.

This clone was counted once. The CDR3 sequence: CASSQNRVATEAFF. CDR3 DNA: TGCGCCAGCAGCCAAAACAGGGTTGCAACTGAAGCTTTCTTT. This rearrangement joins TRBV5-1 to TRBJ1-1, with TRBD1 as a possible D gene (6 bases). Germline CDR1 is SGHRS and CDR2 is YFSETQ. This CDR3 comprises 14 residues. V lost 4 bases and J 5 bases, leaving 15 bases between the germline ends.

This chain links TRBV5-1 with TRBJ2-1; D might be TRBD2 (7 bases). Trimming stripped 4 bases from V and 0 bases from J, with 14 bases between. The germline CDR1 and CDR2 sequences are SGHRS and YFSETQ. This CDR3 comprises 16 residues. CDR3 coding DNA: TGCGCCAGCAGCGGGGGGGGCGGTAGCTCCTACAATGAGCAGTTCTTC. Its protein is CASSGGGGSSYNEQFF.

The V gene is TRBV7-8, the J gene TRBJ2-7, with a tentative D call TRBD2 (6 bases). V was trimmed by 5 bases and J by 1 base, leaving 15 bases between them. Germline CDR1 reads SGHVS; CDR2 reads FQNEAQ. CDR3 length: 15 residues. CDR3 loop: CASSMGHGGSYEQYF. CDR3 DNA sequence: TGTGCCAGCAGCATGGGTCACGGGGGATCCTACGAGCAGTACTTC.

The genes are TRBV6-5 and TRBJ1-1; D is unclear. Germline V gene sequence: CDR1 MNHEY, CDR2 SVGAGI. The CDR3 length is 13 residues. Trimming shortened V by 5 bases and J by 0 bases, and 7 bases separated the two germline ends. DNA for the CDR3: TGTGCCAGCAGTCCGCTAATGAACACTGAAGCTTTCTTT. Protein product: CASSPLMNTEAFF.

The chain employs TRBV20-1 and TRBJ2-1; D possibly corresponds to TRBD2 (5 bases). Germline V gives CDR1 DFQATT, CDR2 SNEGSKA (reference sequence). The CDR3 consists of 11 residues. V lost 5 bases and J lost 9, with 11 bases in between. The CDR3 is CSAPTSFEQFF. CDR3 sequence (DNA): TGCAGTGCTCCAACTAGTTTTGAGCAGTTCTTC.

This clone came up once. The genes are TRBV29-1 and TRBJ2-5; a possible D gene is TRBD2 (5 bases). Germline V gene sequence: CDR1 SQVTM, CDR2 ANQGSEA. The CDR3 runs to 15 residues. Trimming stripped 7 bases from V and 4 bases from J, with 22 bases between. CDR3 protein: CSARASGYFLETQYF. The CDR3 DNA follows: TGCAGCGCCCGAGCCTCGGGATACTTTTTAGAGACCCAGTACTTC.

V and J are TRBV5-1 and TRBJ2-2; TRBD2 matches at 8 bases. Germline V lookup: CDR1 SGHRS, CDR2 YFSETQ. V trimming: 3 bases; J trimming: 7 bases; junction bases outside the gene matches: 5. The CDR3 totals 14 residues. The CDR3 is CASSWARGGGELFF. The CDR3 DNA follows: TGCGCCAGCAGCTGGGCCCGGGGGGGCGGGGAGCTGTTTTTT.

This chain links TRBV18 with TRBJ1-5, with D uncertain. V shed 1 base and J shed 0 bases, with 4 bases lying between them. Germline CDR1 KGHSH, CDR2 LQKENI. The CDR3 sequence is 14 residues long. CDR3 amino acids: CASSPLSSNQPQHF. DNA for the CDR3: TGTGCCAGCTCACCACTTAGTAGCAATCAGCCCCAGCATTTT. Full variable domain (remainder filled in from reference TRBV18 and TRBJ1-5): NAGVMQNPRHLVRRRGQEARLRCSPMKGHSHVYWYRQLPEEGLKFMVYLQKENIIDESGMPKERFSAEFPKEGPSILRIQQVVRGDSAAYFCASSPLSSNQPQHFGDGTRLSIL.

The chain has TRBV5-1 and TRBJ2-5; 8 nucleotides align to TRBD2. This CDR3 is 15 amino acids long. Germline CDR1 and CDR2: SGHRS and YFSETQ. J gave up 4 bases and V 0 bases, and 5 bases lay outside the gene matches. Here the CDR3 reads CASSLGRTSLETQYF. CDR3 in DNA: TGCGCCAGCAGCTTGGGCAGGACTAGCCTAGAGACCCAGTACTTC.

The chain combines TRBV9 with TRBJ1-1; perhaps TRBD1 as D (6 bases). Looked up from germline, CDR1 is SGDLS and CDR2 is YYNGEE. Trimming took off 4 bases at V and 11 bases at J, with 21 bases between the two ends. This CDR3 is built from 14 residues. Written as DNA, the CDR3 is TGTGCCAGCAGCTCTCTACAGGGTTATCAGGCGGCTTTCTTT. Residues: CASSSLQGYQAAFF.

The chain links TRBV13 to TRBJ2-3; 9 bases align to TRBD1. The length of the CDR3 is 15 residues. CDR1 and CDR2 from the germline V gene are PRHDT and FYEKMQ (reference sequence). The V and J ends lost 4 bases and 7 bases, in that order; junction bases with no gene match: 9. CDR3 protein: CASSSSGTGSNTQYF. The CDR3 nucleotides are TGTGCCAGCAGCTCATCCGGGACAGGGTCTAATACGCAGTATTTT.

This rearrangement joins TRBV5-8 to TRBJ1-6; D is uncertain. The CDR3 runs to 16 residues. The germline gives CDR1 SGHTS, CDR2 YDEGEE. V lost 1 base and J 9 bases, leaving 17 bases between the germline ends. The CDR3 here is CASSLSSAGLRSPLHF. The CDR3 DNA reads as TGTGCCAGCAGCTTGTCATCCGCAGGCCTGCGTTCACCCCTCCACTTT.

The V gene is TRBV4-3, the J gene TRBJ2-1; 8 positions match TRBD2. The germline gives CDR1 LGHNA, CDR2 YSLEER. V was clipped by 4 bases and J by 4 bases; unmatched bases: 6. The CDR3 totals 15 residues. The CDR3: CASSRAGGGYNEQFF. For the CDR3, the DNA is TGCGCCAGCAGCCGCGCGGGGGGCGGGTACAATGAGCAGTTCTTC.

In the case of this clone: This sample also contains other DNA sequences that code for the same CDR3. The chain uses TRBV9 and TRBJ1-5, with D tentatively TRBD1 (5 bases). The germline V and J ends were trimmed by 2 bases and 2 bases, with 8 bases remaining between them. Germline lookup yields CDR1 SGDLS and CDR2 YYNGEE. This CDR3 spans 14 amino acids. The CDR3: CASSVGGGNQPQHF. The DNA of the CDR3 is TGTGCCAGCAGCGTTGGAGGGGGCAATCAGCCCCAGCATTTT. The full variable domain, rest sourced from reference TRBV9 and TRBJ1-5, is DSGVTQTPKHLITATGQRVTLRCSPRSGDLSVYWYQQSLDQGLQFLIQYYNGEERAKGNILERFSAQQFPDLHSELNLSSLELGDSALYFCASSVGGGNQPQHFGDGTRLSIL.

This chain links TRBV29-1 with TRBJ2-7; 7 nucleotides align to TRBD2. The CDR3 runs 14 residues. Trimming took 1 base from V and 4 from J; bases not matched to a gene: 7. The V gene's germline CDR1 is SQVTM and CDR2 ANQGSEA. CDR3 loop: CSVEVPREGYEQYF. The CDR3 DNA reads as TGCAGCGTTGAAGTTCCCAGGGAGGGTTACGAGCAGTACTTC.

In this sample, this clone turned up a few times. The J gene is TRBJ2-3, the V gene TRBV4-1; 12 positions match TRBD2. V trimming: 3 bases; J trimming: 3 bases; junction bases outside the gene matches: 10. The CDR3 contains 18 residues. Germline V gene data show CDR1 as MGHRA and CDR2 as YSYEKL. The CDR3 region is CASSQDTSGRMRTDTQYF. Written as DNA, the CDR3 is TGCGCCAGCAGCCAGGATACTAGCGGGAGGATGAGGACAGATACGCAGTATTTT.

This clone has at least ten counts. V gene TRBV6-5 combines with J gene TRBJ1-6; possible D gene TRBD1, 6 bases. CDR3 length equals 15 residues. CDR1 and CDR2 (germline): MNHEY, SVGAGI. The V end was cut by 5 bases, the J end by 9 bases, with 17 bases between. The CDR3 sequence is CASSPEPGGTSPLHF. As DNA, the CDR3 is TGTGCCAGCAGTCCGGAACCGGGGGGCACTTCACCCCTCCACTTT.

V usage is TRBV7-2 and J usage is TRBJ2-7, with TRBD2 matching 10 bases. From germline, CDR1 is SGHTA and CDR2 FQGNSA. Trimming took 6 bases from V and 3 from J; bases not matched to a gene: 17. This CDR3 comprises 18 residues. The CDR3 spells CASRNTGASSGRFYEQYF. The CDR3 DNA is TGTGCCAGCAGAAACACAGGGGCGAGTAGCGGGAGGTTCTACGAGCAGTACTTC.

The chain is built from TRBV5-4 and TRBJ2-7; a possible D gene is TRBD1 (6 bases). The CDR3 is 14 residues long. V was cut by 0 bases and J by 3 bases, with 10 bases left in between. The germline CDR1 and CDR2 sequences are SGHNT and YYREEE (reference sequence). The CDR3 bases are TGTGCCAGCAGCTTGGTCCCGGACAGCTACGAGCAGTACTTC. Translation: CASSLVPDSYEQYF.

The CDR3 loop is CASSEGEGLGKDEQFF. The CDR3 nucleotides read TGTGCCAGCAGTGAAGGGGAGGGGTTGGGTAAGGATGAGCAGTTCTTC. The genes are TRBV6-1 and TRBJ2-1; TRBD2 agrees at 7 bases. The trim removed 1 base at V and 8 bases at J, leaving 11 bases unmatched. Germline V gene sequence: CDR1 MNHNS, CDR2 SASEGT. The CDR3 totals 16 residues.

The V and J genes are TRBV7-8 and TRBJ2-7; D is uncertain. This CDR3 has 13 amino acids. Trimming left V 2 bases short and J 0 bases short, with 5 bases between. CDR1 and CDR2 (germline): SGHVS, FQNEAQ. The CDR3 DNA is TGTGCCAGCAGCTTATATAGCTCCTACGAGCAGTACTTC. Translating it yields CASSLYSSYEQYF.

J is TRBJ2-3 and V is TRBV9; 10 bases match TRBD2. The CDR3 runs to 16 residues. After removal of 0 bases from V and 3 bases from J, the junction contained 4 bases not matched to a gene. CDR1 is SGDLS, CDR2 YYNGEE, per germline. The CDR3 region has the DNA TGTGCCAGCAGCGTAGCTTCGGGACTAGCGACAGATACGCAGTATTTT. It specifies CASSVASGLATDTQYF.

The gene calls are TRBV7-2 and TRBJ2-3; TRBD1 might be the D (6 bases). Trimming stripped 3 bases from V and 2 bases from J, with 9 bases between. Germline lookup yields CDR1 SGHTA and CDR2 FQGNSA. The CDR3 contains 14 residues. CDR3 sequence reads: CASSFDRYTDTQYF. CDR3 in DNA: TGTGCCAGCAGCTTTGACAGGTACACAGATACGCAGTATTTT.